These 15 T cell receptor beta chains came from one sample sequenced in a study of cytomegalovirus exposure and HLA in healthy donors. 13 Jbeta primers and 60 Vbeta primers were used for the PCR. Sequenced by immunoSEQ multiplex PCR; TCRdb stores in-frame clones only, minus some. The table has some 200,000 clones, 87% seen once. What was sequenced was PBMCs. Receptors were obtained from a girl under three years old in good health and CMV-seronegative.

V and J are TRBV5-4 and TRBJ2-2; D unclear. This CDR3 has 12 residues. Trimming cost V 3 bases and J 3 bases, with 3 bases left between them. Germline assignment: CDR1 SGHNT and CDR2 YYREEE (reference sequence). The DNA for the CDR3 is TGTGCCAGCAGCTCAGACACCGGGGAGCTGTTTTTT. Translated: CASSSDTGELFF.

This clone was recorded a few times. This chain's CDR3 is CAWSGQALYGYTF. Written as DNA, the CDR3 is TGTGCCTGGAGCGGACAGGCCCTCTATGGCTACACCTTC. The chain recombines TRBV30 with TRBJ1-2, with TRBD1 identical over 7 bases. The CDR3 is made up of 13 amino acids. The germline gives CDR1 GTSNPN, CDR2 SVGIG (reference sequence). Trimming cost V 3 bases and J 4 bases; bases outside gene matches: 5.

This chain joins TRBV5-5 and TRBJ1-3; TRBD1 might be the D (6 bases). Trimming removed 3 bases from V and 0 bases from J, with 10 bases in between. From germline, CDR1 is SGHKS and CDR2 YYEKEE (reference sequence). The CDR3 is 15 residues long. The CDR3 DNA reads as TGTGCCAGCAGCTACAGGGACCACTCTGGAAACACCATATATTTT. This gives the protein CASSYRDHSGNTIYF.

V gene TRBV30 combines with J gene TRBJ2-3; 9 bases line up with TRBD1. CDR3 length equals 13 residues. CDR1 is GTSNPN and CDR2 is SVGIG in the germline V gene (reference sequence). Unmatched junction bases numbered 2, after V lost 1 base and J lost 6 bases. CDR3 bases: TGTGCCTGGAGTGGGACAGGGGAGGATACGCAGTATTTT. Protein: CAWSGTGEDTQYF. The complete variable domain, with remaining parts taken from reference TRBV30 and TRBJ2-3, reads SQTIHQWPATLVQPVGSPLSLECTVEGTSNPNLYWYRQAAGRGLQLLFYSVGIGQISSEVPQNLSASRPQDRQFILSSKKLLLSDSGFYLCAWSGTGEDTQYFGPGTRLTVL.

CDR3 coding DNA: TGTGCCAGCAGCTTTCGGCAGGTCTACGAGCAGTACTTC. Translation gives CASSFRQVYEQYF. The chain recombines TRBV11-2 with TRBJ2-7; no definite D call. The V end was cut by 3 bases, the J end by 3 bases, with 9 bases between. Germline CDR1 SGHAT, CDR2 FQNNGV. CDR3 length: 13 amino acids.

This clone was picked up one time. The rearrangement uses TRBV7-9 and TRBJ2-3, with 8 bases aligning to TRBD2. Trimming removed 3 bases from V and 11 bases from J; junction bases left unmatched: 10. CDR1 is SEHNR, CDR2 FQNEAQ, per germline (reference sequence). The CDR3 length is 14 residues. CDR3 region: CASSFPWTSSLQYF. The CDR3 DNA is TGTGCCAGCAGCTTCCCCTGGACTAGCTCACTGCAGTATTTT.

The CDR3 here is CAIRGTSGSGSTGELFF. CDR3 bases: TGTGCCATCAGGGGGACTAGCGGGAGCGGTAGCACCGGGGAGCTGTTTTTT. This chain connects TRBV10-3 to TRBJ2-2, with TRBD2 matching 14 bases. Germline loops: CDR1 ENHRY, CDR2 SYGVKD. The CDR3 covers 17 residues. V trimming: 6 bases; J trimming: 4 bases; junction bases outside the gene matches: 7.

The chain's CDR3 is CASSLLWGLAGFGPTDTQYF. CDR3 bases: TGTGCCAGCAGCCTCCTCTGGGGACTAGCGGGATTTGGCCCCACAGATACGCAGTATTTT. The chain recombines TRBV4-2 with TRBJ2-3, with 13 bases aligning to TRBD2. Germline CDR1 reads LGHNA; CDR2 reads YNFKEQ. The junction had 15 bases not matched to a gene; V was cut back by 4 bases and J by 2 bases. The CDR3 contains 20 residues.

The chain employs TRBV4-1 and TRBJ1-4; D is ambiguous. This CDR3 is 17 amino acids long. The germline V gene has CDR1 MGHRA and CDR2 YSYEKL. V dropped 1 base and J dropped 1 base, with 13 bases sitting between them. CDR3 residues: CASSQAPRVITNEKLFF. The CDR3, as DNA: TGCGCCAGCAGCCAAGCCCCGCGGGTGATAACTAATGAAAAACTGTTTTTT.

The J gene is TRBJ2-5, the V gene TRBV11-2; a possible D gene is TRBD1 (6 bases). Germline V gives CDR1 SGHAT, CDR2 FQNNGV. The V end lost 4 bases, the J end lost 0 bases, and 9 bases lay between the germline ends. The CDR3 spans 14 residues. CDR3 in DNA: TGTGCCAGCAGCTCCGGACAGCACCAAGAGACCCAGTACTTC. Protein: CASSSGQHQETQYF.

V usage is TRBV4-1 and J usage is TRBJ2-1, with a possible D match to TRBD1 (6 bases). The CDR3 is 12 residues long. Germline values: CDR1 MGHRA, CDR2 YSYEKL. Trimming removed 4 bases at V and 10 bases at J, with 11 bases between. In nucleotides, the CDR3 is TGCGCCAGCAGCCCCCCTAGGGGGGAGCAGTTCTTC. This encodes CASSPPRGEQFF.

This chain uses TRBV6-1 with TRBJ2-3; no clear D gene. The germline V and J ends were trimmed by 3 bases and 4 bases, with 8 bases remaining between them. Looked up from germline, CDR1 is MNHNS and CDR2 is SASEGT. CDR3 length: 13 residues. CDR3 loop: CASSEKGADTQYF. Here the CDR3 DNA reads TGTGCCAGCAGTGAGAAAGGAGCAGATACGCAGTATTTT.

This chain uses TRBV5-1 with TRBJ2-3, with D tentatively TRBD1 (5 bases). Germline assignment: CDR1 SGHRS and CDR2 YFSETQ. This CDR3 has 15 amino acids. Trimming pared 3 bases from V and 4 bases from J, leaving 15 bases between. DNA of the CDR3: TGCGCCAGCAGCTGGGGCAGGGCGCAAGCAGATACGCAGTATTTT. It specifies CASSWGRAQADTQYF.

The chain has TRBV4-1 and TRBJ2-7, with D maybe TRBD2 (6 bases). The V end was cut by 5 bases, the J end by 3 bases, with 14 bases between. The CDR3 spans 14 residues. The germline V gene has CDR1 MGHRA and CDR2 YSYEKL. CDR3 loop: CASSYRSGGYEQYF. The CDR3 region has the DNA TGCGCCAGCAGCTATCGATCCGGGGGCTACGAGCAGTACTTC.

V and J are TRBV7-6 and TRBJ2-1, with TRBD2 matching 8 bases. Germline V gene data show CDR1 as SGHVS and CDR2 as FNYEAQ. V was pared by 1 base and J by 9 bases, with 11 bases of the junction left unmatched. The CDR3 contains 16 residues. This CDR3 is CASSLGEGGRKSEQFF. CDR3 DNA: TGTGCCAGCAGCTTAGGAGAGGGCGGGAGGAAGAGTGAGCAGTTCTTC.